This TCR beta chain was identified during a study of cytomegalovirus exposure and HLA in healthy donors. Regarding this clone: The antigen is undetermined.

Trimming left V 6 bases short and J 2 bases short, with 7 bases between. The germline gives CDR1 LNHNV, CDR2 YYDKDF (reference sequence). The CDR3 extends over 13 amino acids. Researchers ran the PCR with 60 Vbeta and 13 Jbeta primers. The data were produced by immunoSEQ multiplex PCR, yet TCRdb's version contains in-frame clones alone and is incomplete. The sample holds roughly 86,000 clones, about 71% seen once. Study results and caveats: Accurate predictions that matched the HLA-A and HLA-B alleles of most subjects were reportedly made from TCR beta sequences. Most sequenced TCRs were rare (though some public TCRs occurred in many donors). A later analysis reportedly found fewer N-insertions in an Asian-associated ancestry cluster than the roughly 670-donor mean.

The receptor was derived from a man aged 55 to 70 in good health and CMV-seronegative. Sequencing was carried out using PBMCs. This sequence joins TRBV15 and TRBJ2-2; D not certain. The CDR3 nucleotides read TGTGCCACCAGTCTTCTTAACACCGGGGAGCTGTTTTTT. This encodes CATSLLNTGELFF.